Reported below is one T cell receptor (beta chain). Measured with immunoSEQ multiplex PCR; TCRdb has only the in-frame clones, and not every one. The profile covers 100,000 to 150,000 clones, with 85% to 90% appearing a single time and 6% to 8% taken by the ten largest. This CDR3 has 14 residues. Per the germline V gene, CDR1 is MNHEY and CDR2 is SVGAGI. Trimming removed 2 bases from V and 4 bases from J, with 6 bases in between. The record originates from a study of T cell responses to AZD1222 COVID-19 vaccine. The sample here was peripheral blood, taken 28 days after the second AZD1222 dose. V is TRBV6-5 and J is TRBJ1-6; D might be TRBD1 (5 bases). This TCR derives from an adult who received the AZD1222 COVID-19 vaccine. Here the CDR3 DNA reads TGTGCCAGCAGTTACGACAGTTATAATTCACCCCTCCACTTT. This translates into CASSYDSYNSPLHF.